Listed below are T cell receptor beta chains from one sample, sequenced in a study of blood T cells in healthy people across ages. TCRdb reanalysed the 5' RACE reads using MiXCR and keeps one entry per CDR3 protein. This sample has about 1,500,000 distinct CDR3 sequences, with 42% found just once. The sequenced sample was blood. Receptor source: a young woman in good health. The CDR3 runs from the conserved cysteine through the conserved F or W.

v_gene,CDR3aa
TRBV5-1,CASSLGWNNQPQHF
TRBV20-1,CSVGTSNYGYTF
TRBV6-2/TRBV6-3,CASSPIPGLAGDWVTQYF
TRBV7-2,CASSRLAGELREGADTQYF
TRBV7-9,CASSLVHLSGGQYF
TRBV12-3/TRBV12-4,CASSLGSQGSQPQHF
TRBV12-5,CASGITQTVGYTF
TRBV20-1,CSARDGLGPYEQYF
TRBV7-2,CASSATAGTGLVGYTF
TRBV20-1,CSARSPGEQYF
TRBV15,CATSRERGNEKLFF
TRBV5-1,CASSEMSSYNEQFF
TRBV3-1,CASSQKGGVGKQYF
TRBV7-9,CASTLAEPTFSTDTQYF
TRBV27,CASSRGLAPYEQYF
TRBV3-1,CASSQDGPKTSRGNEQYF
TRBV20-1,CSSASTDTQYF
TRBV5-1,CAGSGGEFTDTQYF
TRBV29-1,CSVVWGDTGELFF
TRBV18,CASSRLAGGLRETQYF
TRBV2,CASTAGKLAGGADTQYF
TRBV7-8,CASSLVRWLAVAKNIQYF
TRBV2,CASKGEATDTQYF
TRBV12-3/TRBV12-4,CASSQGSRSNEQFF
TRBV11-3,CASSLGIGEQYF
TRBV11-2,CASTPEGAKIRTGELFF
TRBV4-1,CASSQDAGGNSNQPQHF
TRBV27,CASSLSNRGGDGYTF
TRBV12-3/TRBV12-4,CASSSPGTGLAKNIQYF
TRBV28,CASRYKNIQYF
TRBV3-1,CASSQEPFLVYEQYF
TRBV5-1,CASSLDLAGTNEQFF
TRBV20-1,CSARDPSRSDYEQYF
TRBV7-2,CVSSLVTFNQPQHF
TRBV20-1,CSARVASSIEETQYF
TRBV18,CASSPTGYTDTQYF
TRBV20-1,CSAPHSGTSDNEQFF
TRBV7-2,CASSPGPQARDTQYF
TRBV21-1,CASSKSRDRGFLNTEAFF
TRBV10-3,CAISEPTVVPYNEQFF
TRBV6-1,CASSLKAMTSGGAHEQFF
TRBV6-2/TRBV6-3,CASSQGLAGINEQYF
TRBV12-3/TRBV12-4,CASSHSKSGGEGTEAFF
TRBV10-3,CAISESGGTGGEAFF
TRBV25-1,CASNAGTGPEQYF
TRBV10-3,CAISDRLAGSSEQFF
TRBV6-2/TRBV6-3,CASSYSEFEQYF
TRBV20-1,CSARARTRVYEQYF
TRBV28,CASSPPRSLVEKLFF
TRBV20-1,CSAKVPGGPADTQYF
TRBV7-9,CASSQVALGNEQYF
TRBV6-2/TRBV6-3,CASSLKGHEQYF
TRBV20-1,CSPKGLAGSYEQYF
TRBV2,CASSSGGGSPLHF
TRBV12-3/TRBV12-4,CASRPGGLAEALIDEQYF
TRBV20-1,CSARRRNQETQFF
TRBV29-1,CSVGGTSGVPSYEQYF
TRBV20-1,CSARSRTVTLPPGANVLTF
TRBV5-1,CASSFRGAKYEQYF
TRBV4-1,CASSQRTGGSQGHSPLHF